This T cell receptor beta chain was captured by sequencing in a study of circulating and synovial CD4+ cells in juvenile arthritis. TCRdb's copy holds only in-frame clones and misses some; the assay was immunoSEQ multiplex PCR. Here the sample spans about 30,000 clones, approximately 92% being singletons. Broader study findings: Deeper sequencing increased measured overlap with synovial clonotypes. CPL versus bulk CD4 samples: T cell genome counts differed by at least an order of magnitude.

This CDR3 comprises 15 residues. Trimming cost V 4 bases and J 0 bases, with 11 bases left between them. The germline CDR1 and CDR2 sequences are SGHRS and YFSETQ. Details on this clone: Its specificity is not known.

Sequenced samples came from active juvenile idiopathic arthritis patients. The chain carries TRBV5-1 and TRBJ1-3, with D possibly being TRBD1 (6 bases). Material: CD4+ T cells from blood. The TCR sequence derives from a human donor with juvenile idiopathic arthritis. Written as DNA, the CDR3 is TGCGCCAGCAGCCCAGGGACAAACTCTGGAAACACCATATATTTT. Amino acid sequence: CASSPGTNSGNTIYF.